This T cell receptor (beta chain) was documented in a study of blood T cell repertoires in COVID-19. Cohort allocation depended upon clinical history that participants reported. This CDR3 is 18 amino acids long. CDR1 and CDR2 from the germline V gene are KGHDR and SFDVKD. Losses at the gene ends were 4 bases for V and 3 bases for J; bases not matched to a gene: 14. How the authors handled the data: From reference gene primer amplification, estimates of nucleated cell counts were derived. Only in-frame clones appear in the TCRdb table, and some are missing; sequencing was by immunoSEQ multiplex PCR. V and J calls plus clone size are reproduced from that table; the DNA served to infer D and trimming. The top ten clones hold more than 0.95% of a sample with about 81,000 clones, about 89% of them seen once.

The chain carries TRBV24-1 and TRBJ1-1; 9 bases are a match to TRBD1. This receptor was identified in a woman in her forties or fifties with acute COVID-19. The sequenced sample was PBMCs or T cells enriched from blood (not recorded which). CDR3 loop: CATSERKGQGNLDTEAFF. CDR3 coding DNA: TGTGCCACCAGTGAGCGGAAGGGACAGGGCAATTTGGACACTGAAGCTTTCTTT.